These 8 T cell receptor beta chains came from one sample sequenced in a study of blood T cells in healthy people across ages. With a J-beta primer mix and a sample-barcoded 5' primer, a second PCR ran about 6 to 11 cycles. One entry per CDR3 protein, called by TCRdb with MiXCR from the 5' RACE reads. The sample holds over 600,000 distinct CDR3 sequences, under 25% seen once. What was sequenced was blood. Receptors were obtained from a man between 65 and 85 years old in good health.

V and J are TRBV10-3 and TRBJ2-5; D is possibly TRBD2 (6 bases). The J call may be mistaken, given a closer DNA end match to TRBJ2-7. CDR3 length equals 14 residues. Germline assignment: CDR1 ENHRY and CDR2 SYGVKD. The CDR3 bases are TGTGCCATCAGTGACGGGACTTCGACCTACGAGCAGTACTTC. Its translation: CAISDGTSTYEQYF.

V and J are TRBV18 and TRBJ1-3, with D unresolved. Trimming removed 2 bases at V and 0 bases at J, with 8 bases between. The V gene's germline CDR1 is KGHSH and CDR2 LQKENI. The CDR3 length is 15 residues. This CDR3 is CASSPKASSGNTIYF. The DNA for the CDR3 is TGTGCCAGCTCACCAAAAGCGAGCTCTGGAAACACCATATATTTT.

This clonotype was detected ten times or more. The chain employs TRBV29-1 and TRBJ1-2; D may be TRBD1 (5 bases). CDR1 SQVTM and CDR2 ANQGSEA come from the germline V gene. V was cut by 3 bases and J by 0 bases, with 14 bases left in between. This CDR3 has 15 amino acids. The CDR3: CSVEITGGSNYGYTF. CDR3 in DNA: TGCAGCGTTGAGATCACAGGAGGATCTAACTATGGCTACACCTTC.

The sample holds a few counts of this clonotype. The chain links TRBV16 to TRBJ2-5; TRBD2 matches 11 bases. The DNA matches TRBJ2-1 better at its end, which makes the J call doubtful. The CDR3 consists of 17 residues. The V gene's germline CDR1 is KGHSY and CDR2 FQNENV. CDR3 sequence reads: CASSQIGTSGNYNEQFF. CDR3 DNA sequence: TGTGCCAGCAGCCAAATAGGGACTAGCGGAAACTACAATGAGCAGTTCTTC.

CDR3 in DNA: TGTGCCTGGAGTGTACTCGTAGGGGAGACCCAGTACTTC. Its protein product is CAWSVLVGETQYF. J is TRBJ2-5 and V is TRBV30, with D uncertain. Germline CDR1 and CDR2: GTSNPN and SVGIG (reference sequence). This CDR3 has 13 amino acids. With 0 bases removed from V and 5 bases from J, the gap between germline ends came to 10 bases.

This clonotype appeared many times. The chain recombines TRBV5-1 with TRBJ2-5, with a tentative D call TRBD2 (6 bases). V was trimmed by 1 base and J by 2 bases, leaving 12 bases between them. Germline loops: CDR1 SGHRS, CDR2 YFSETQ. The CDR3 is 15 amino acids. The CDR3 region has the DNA TGCGCCAGCAGCTTGCAGATTAGCGGTCAAGAGACCCAGTACTTC. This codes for CASSLQISGQETQYF.

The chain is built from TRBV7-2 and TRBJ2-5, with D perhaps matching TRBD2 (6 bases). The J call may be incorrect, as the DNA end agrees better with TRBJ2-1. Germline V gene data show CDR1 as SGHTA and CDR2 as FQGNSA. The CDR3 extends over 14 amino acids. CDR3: CASSLAAGRNEQFF. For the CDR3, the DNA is TGTGCCAGCAGCTTAGCGGCAGGGAGGAATGAGCAGTTCTTC.

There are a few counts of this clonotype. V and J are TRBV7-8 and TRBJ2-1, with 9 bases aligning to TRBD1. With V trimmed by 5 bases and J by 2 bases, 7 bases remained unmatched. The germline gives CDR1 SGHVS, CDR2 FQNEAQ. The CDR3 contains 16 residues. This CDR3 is CASSRPGTGPYNEQFF. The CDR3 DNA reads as TGTGCCAGCAGCCGCCCCGGGACAGGGCCCTACAATGAGCAGTTCTTC.